These T cell receptor beta chains were read from a single sample in a study of early T cells in non-severe SARS-CoV-2 infection. One entry per CDR3 protein results from TCRdb running MiXCR on the 5' RACE reads. Found here are around 80,000 distinct CDR3 sequences, approximately 10% of them singletons; the top ten hold 12%. The source was whole blood, collected at baseline. All receptors derive from an adult who was a healthcare worker with PCR-confirmed SARS-CoV-2 infection or an uninfected control (not recorded which). Each CDR3 is given with its conserved first and last residue. D genes are given only for firm matches. Clone size is shown for a subset of rows, as once, few, many or a class of expanded clone.

j_call	v_call	d_call	clone_size	cdr3_nt	cdr3_aa
TRBJ1-3	TRBV7-2	.	few	TGTGCCAGCAGCTTAGCGCTGGCGGCTGGAAACACCATATATTTT	CASSLALAAGNTIYF
TRBJ2-3	TRBV12-3/TRBV12-4	.	many	TGTGCCAGCAGCTCCGGTGGGGGACCAGATACGCAGTATTTT	CASSSGGGPDTQYF
TRBJ2-5	TRBV25-1	TRBD1	.	TGTGCCAGCAGTGCCGGACAGGGGACTCAAGAGACCCAGTACTTC	CASSAGQGTQETQYF
TRBJ1-5	TRBV3-1	.	.	TGTGCCAGCAGCCAAGGGGGAGATCAGCCCCAGCATTTT	CASSQGGDQPQHF
TRBJ2-2	TRBV6-6	TRBD2	.	TGTGCCAGCAGTTCCCGGGGGGGCCACAGCACCGGGGAGCTGTTTTTT	CASSSRGGHSTGELFF
TRBJ2-3	TRBV19	TRBD2	.	TGTGCCAGTAGTATGGGGACTAGCGGGAGTACGCAGTATTTT	CASSMGTSGSTQYF
TRBJ1-1	TRBV5-1	TRBD1	.	TGCGCCAGCAGCTTGCTAGGGGGCGAAGACACTGAAGCTTTCTTT	CASSLLGGEDTEAFF
TRBJ1-1	TRBV20-1	TRBD1	few	TGCAGTGTTGGGACAGGGGACTTTAACACTGAAGCTTTCTTT	CSVGTGDFNTEAFF
TRBJ1-1	TRBV12-3/TRBV12-4	.	few	TGTGCCAGCACTCCTGGGTCAGCGGGACACACTGAAGCTTTCTTT	CASTPGSAGHTEAFF
TRBJ1-5	TRBV9	TRBD1	many	TGTGCCAGCAGCGTAGACGACAGGGGAAGTCAGCCCCAGCATTTT	CASSVDDRGSQPQHF
TRBJ2-1	TRBV20-1	TRBD2	few	TGCAGTGCTTCCGCGGGGGGGGCTGAGTCCTACAATGAGCAGTTCTTC	CSASAGGAESYNEQFF
TRBJ1-4	TRBV10-2	.	many	TGCGCCAGCAGTGAGGACTCTAACCTCGAAAAACTGTTTTTT	CASSEDSNLEKLFF
TRBJ2-3	TRBV28	TRBD2	.	TGTGCCAGCAGCTTAATTGGACTAGCGGTTATGAGCACAGATACGCAGTATTTT	CASSLIGLAVMSTDTQYF
TRBJ1-5	TRBV12-3/TRBV12-4	.	.	TGTGCCAGCAGCCGAGGGGAGGCGAGCAATCAGCCCCAGCATTTT	CASSRGEASNQPQHF
TRBJ1-6	TRBV20-1	.	many	TGCAGTGCTAGAGCGGGGTTTAGGTCACCCCTCCACTTT	CSARAGFRSPLHF
TRBJ2-1	TRBV6-6	TRBD1	few	TGTGCCAGCACCTTAATCCTACGGGGCAGGGGGCGAGTCAATGAGCAGTTCTTC	CASTLILRGRGRVNEQFF
TRBJ1-3	TRBV6-5	.	few	TGTGCCAGCAGTACCCCGTCGGGGTTTGGAAACACCATATATTTT	CASSTPSGFGNTIYF
TRBJ2-7	TRBV18	.	.	TGTGCCAGCTCACTTCACAGAGCCTACGAGCAGTACTTC	CASSLHRAYEQYF
TRBJ2-5	TRBV29-1	TRBD1	many	TGCAGCGGTGGACAGGGCGGAGAGACCCAGTACTTC	CSGGQGGETQYF
TRBJ2-7	TRBV3-1	.	few	TGTGCCAGCAGCCACCCAGGGAGAACGTACGAGCAGTACTTC	CASSHPGRTYEQYF
TRBJ2-7	TRBV29-1	TRBD2	.	TGCAGCGTTGTTGGGACTAGTTACGAGCAGTACTTC	CSVVGTSYEQYF
TRBJ1-2	TRBV29-1	.	.	TGCAGCGCGGACAGACAAAACTATGGCTACACCTTC	CSADRQNYGYTF